The rows below give T cell receptor beta chains drawn from one sample of a study of blood T cells in healthy people across ages. One entry per CDR3 protein results from TCRdb running MiXCR on the 5' RACE reads. The sample shows some 930,000 distinct CDR3 sequences, 25% to 30% of them seen only once. The sample was also reused in another study, on T cells of mothers and their children.

Sequencing input: blood. The receptors here all came from a woman aged 40 to 50 in good health. Both conserved end residues are part of each CDR3. Fields, in order: D gene, clone size, J gene, V gene, CDR3 protein, CDR3 DNA. D genes are given only for firm matches. Clone size is given for some rows only: seen once, a few or many times, or a class if the clone is expanded.

TRBD2	many	TRBJ2-1	TRBV4-2	CASSLSGGASSYNEQFF	TGTGCCAGCAGTTTAAGCGGGGGGGCTAGCTCCTACAATGAGCAGTTCTTC
NA	NA	TRBJ2-7	TRBV7-2	CASSSPNGGFKQYF	TGTGCCAGCAGCTCCCCGAATGGGGGGTTTAAGCAGTACTTC
NA	NA	TRBJ2-2	TRBV7-2	CASSQIGELFF	TGTGCCAGCAGCCAGATCGGGGAGCTGTTTTTT
NA	NA	TRBJ1-2	TRBV27	CASSLGWVQGRSGGNTF	TGTGCCAGTAGTTTAGGTTGGGTCCAGGGGAGGTCTGGCGGCAACACCTTC
NA	NA	TRBJ1-2	TRBV7-8	CASSPLKGRNYGYTF	TGTGCCAGCAGCCCACTAAAGGGGAGGAACTATGGCTACACCTTC
TRBD1	NA	TRBJ1-2	TRBV12-3/TRBV12-4	CASIAGGTNYGYTF	TGTGCCAGCATCGCAGGGGGTACCAACTATGGCTACACCTTC
TRBD1	many	TRBJ2-3	TRBV10-3	CAISERGLKATDTQYF	TGTGCCATCAGTGAGAGGGGGCTTAAGGCCACAGATACGCAGTATTTT
TRBD1	NA	TRBJ1-2	TRBV9	CTSSVDVTGVYGYTF	TGTACCAGCAGCGTAGATGTGACAGGGGTCTATGGCTACACCTTC
NA	many	TRBJ1-4	TRBV7-2	CASSVTGPTNEKLFF	TGTGCCAGCAGCGTGACAGGCCCAACTAATGAAAAACTGTTTTTT
NA	few	TRBJ1-3	TRBV7-2	CASSSSSSGNTIYF	TGTGCCAGCAGCTCCTCTAGCTCTGGAAACACCATATATTTT
NA	many	TRBJ2-7	TRBV28	CASSLTGLIEQYF	TGTGCCAGCAGCCTGACAGGCCTGATCGAGCAGTACTTC
NA	NA	TRBJ1-4	TRBV20-1	CSARPHLRGGIKLFF	TGCAGTGCTAGACCCCACCTGCGCGGAGGCATAAAACTGTTTTTT
NA	many	TRBJ1-2	TRBV19	CASSITTTGGYGYTF	TGTGCCAGTAGTATCACTACGACAGGAGGCTATGGCTACACCTTC
NA	NA	TRBJ1-1	TRBV5-1	CASSPGRPRGEAFF	TGCGCCAGCAGCCCGGGACGACCTCGGGGTGAAGCTTTCTTT
NA	NA	TRBJ1-4	TRBV9	CTSSALSNEKLFF	TGTACCAGCAGCGCCCTGAGTAATGAAAAACTGTTTTTT
TRBD1	few	TRBJ1-2	TRBV28	CASSSQDRYNYGYTF	TGTGCCAGCAGTTCCCAGGACAGGTATAACTATGGCTACACCTTC
NA	NA	TRBJ1-6	TRBV5-1	CASSLDTDSPLHF	TGCGCCAGCAGCTTGGATACTGATTCACCCCTCCACTTT
NA	many	TRBJ2-7	TRBV15	CATSSRKGLSYEQYF	TGTGCCACCAGCAGCCGAAAGGGACTTTCCTACGAGCAGTACTTC
NA	NA	TRBJ1-2	TRBV5-1	CASRRDMAYGYTF	TGCGCCAGTCGGAGAGACATGGCCTATGGCTACACCTTC
NA	NA	TRBJ2-7	TRBV27	CASSPWDGEQYF	TGTGCCAGCAGTCCGTGGGACGGCGAGCAGTACTTC
NA	few	TRBJ1-1	TRBV29-1	CSVEPRNTEAFF	TGCAGCGTTGAACCAAGGAACACTGAAGCTTTCTTT
NA	many	TRBJ2-6	TRBV20-1	CSASSGAPSGANVLTF	TGCAGTGCTTCCTCGGGGGCCCCCTCTGGGGCCAACGTCCTGACTTTC
NA	few	TRBJ1-5	TRBV20-1	CSARGGSVNQPQHF	TGCAGTGCTAGGGGGGGTTCTGTTAATCAGCCCCAGCATTTT
TRBD2	NA	TRBJ2-1	TRBV20-1	CSALPGGDEQFF	TGCAGTGCTCTCCCCGGGGGGGATGAGCAGTTCTTC
TRBD2	NA	TRBJ2-3	TRBV7-2	CASSLARAGRPDTQYF	TGTGCCAGCAGCTTAGCGCGAGCGGGGCGGCCAGATACGCAGTATTTT
NA	NA	TRBJ1-2	TRBV29-1	CSVAEGVRYGYTF	TGCAGCGTTGCTGAGGGGGTTAGATATGGCTACACCTTC
NA	many	TRBJ1-4	TRBV29-1	CSSIEDGLLFF	TGCAGCTCGATTGAGGACGGTCTACTGTTTTTT
NA	NA	TRBJ1-2	TRBV20-1	CSASPANYGYTF	TGCAGTGCTAGTCCTGCTAACTATGGCTACACCTTC
NA	NA	TRBJ2-5	TRBV7-2	CASSQYRGGEGETQYF	TGTGCCAGCAGCCAGTACAGAGGGGGGGAGGGAGAGACCCAGTACTTC
TRBD2	NA	TRBJ2-3	TRBV20-1	CSARDPAGSGTDTQYF	TGCAGTGCTAGGGACCCAGCGGGGTCTGGTACAGATACGCAGTATTTT
NA	many	TRBJ2-1	TRBV29-1	CSVEADRNYNEQFF	TGCAGCGTTGAAGCTGACAGAAATTATAATGAGCAGTTCTTC
NA	few	TRBJ2-3	TRBV20-1	CSAPWEGGLTSVADTQYF	TGCAGTGCTCCCTGGGAGGGGGGGCTAACCTCGGTCGCAGATACGCAGTATTTT
TRBD1	many	TRBJ1-6	TRBV10-3	CAISSGQVHNSPLHF	TGTGCCATCAGTTCGGGACAGGTGCATAATTCACCCCTCCACTTT
NA	many	TRBJ1-6	TRBV20-1	CSASGGRGNSPLHF	TGCAGTGCTAGTGGGGGCAGGGGTAATTCACCCCTCCACTTT
NA	NA	TRBJ1-1	TRBV12-5	CASGLTGGTEAFF	TGTGCTAGTGGTTTGACCGGGGGCACTGAAGCTTTCTTT